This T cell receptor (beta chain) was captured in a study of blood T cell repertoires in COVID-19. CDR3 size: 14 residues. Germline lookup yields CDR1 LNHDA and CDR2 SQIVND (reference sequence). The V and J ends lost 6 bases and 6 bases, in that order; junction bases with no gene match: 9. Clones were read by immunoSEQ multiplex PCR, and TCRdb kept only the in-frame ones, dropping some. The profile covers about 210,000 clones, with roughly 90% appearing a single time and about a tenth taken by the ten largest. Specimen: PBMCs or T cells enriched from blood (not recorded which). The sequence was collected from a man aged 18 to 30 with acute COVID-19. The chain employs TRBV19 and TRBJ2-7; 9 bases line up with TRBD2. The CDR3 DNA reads TGTGCCAGTAGCGAAAGTGGACTAGCGAGCGAGCAGTACTTC. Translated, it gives CASSESGLASEQYF.